One sample yielded the 10 T cell receptor beta chains listed below, sequenced in a study of T cell changes during pregnancy in multiple sclerosis. Here immunoSEQ multiplex PCR was the method, and the copy in TCRdb shows in-frame clones only, minus some. The data hold roughly 84,000 clones, with around 95% observed a single time. Sequenced here: peripheral blood, sampled in the third trimester of pregnancy. The origin of the receptors is a female donor in good health, enrolled as a control in a pregnancy study.

The chain combines TRBV28 with TRBJ2-1, with 9 nucleotides matching TRBD2. This CDR3 comprises 16 residues. CDR1 and CDR2 (germline): MDHEN, SYDVKM. After removal of 4 bases from V and 4 bases from J, the junction contained 8 bases not matched to a gene. In DNA, the CDR3 is TGTGCCAGCAGTTCCTACAGACTAGCGGATTACAATGAGCAGTTCTTC. Protein: CASSSYRLADYNEQFF.

The chain uses TRBV13 and TRBJ2-1; TRBD1 might be the D (6 bases). This CDR3 region has 13 residues. Trimming pared 5 bases from V and 8 bases from J, leaving 13 bases between. Germline V CDR1 and CDR2: PRHDT, FYEKMQ (reference sequence). CDR3 DNA sequence: TGTGCCAGCAGCACAAACAGGGTCGATGAGCAGTTCTTC. The encoded protein is CASSTNRVDEQFF.

The table lists this clone with a few counts. The rearrangement uses TRBV5-1 and TRBJ2-1; 10 nucleotides line up with TRBD2. The CDR3 sequence is 14 residues long. In germline, CDR1 is SGHRS, CDR2 YFSETQ. V lost 6 bases, J lost 4 bases, and 4 bases stayed unmatched. CDR3 region: CASNQAGGYNEQFF. CDR3 nucleotides: TGCGCCAGCAATCAAGCGGGAGGGTACAATGAGCAGTTCTTC.

The rearrangement links TRBV18 to TRBJ2-1, with 9 nucleotides matching TRBD2. Trimming took 5 bases from V and 14 from J; bases not matched to a gene: 22. This CDR3 comprises 17 residues. CDR1 and CDR2 (germline): KGHSH, LQKENI. CDR3 DNA sequence: TGTGCCAGCTCATCCCTTGGAATAGCGGGAGCGGGGCCGGAGGAGTTCTTC. This codes for CASSSLGIAGAGPEEFF.

This chain joins TRBV19 and TRBJ2-1; 8 bases map to TRBD2. The length of the CDR3 is 14 residues. V trimming: 5 bases; J trimming: 6 bases; junction bases outside the gene matches: 6. Germline V gives CDR1 LNHDA, CDR2 SQIVND (reference sequence). The CDR3 coding sequence is TGTGCCAGTAGTCCAAGCGGGAGCAGCAATGAGCAGTTCTTC. Protein sequence: CASSPSGSSNEQFF.

V and J are TRBV27 and TRBJ2-1; 9 bases line up with TRBD1. V trimming: 5 bases; J trimming: 1 base; junction bases outside the gene matches: 3. The germline V gene has CDR1 MNHEY and CDR2 SMNVEV (reference sequence). The CDR3 sequence is 15 residues long. CDR3 amino acids: CASSIDRGSYNEQFF. The CDR3 coding sequence is TGTGCCAGCAGTATCGACAGGGGGTCCTACAATGAGCAGTTCTTC.

V is TRBV5-6 and J is TRBJ1-5; D is perhaps TRBD1 (5 bases). V was pared by 0 bases and J by 3 bases, with 10 bases between. The germline gives CDR1 SGHDT, CDR2 YYEEEE. This CDR3 spans 15 amino acids. CDR3 in amino acids: CASSLAGGVNQPQHF. DNA for the CDR3: TGTGCCAGCAGCTTGGCTGGGGGGGTCAATCAGCCCCAGCATTTT.

V usage is TRBV5-6 and J usage is TRBJ1-1; TRBD1 matches 9 bases. V shed 4 bases and J 2 bases; nucleotides not matched to a gene: 12. CDR3 length: 17 residues. Germline values: CDR1 SGHDT, CDR2 YYEEEE. DNA of the CDR3: TGTGCCAGCAGCCCAACGGAGGGACAGGGATCAAACACTGAAGCTTTCTTT. Protein product: CASSPTEGQGSNTEAFF.

This clone has just one count. The chain is built from TRBV7-8 and TRBJ1-2, with D perhaps matching TRBD1 (5 bases). V lost 5 bases and J lost 5, with 15 bases in between. Germline-derived CDR1 and CDR2 are SGHVS and FQNEAQ. This CDR3 comprises 14 residues. The CDR3 DNA reads as TGTGCCAGCAGCAAATTCAGGGAGGGATATGGCTACACCTTC. Encoded protein: CASSKFREGYGYTF.

The rearrangement uses TRBV2 and TRBJ2-2, with D perhaps TRBD1 (5 bases). The CDR3 consists of 15 residues. Trimming pared 2 bases from V and 4 bases from J, leaving 11 bases between. Germline V gene sequence: CDR1 SNHLY, CDR2 FYNNEI. CDR3 DNA: TGTGCCAGCAGTGAATCAGGGTCGGGCACCGGGGAGCTGTTTTTT. Its protein product is CASSESGSGTGELFF.